This T cell receptor beta chain was sequenced for a study of T cells in localized non-small cell lung cancer. General study points: The tumor had only one region sequenced, so heterogeneity remains possible.

Data came from immunoSEQ multiplex PCR; TCRdb stores just in-frame clones and leaves some out. The sample holds about 43,000 clones, over 75% seen once. Points on this clone: What it recognizes is unknown.

In germline, CDR1 is SGHRS, CDR2 YFSETQ. This CDR3 is 11 amino acids long. The V and J ends lost 6 bases and 3 bases respectively, with 3 bases between them. The sequence was obtained from a woman between 35 and 70 years old with stage II lung adenocarcinoma. The sequencing used PBMCs, collected before any cancer treatment. V gene TRBV5-1 combines with J gene TRBJ2-2; D gene uncertain. CDR3 sequence reads: CASTDTGELFF. The CDR3 DNA is TGCGCCAGCACAGACACCGGGGAGCTGTTTTTT.